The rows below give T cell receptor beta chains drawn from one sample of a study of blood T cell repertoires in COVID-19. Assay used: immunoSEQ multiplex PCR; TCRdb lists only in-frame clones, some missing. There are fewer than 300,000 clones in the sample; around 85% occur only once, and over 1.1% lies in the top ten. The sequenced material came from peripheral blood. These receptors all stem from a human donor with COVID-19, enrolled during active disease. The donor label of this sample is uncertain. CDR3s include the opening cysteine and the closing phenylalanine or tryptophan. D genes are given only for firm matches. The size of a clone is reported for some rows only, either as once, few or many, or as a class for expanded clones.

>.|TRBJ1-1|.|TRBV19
CASSIERRGEAFF
TGTGCCAGTAGTATAGAGCGAAGGGGTGAAGCTTTCTTT
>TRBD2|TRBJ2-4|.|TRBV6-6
CASSSPTSGSFIQYF
TGTGCCAGCAGTTCCCCGACTAGCGGGAGTTTCATTCAGTACTTC
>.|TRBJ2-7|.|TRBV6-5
CASSYLTSGVSEQYF
TGTGCCAGCAGTTACTTAACTAGTGGTGTATCCGAGCAGTACTTC
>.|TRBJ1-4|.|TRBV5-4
CASSKGAYEKLFF
TGTGCCAGCAGCAAGGGAGCTTATGAAAAACTGTTTTTT
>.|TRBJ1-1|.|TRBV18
CASSRQPLGDTEAFF
TGTGCCAGCTCACGACAGCCCCTAGGGGACACTGAAGCTTTCTTT
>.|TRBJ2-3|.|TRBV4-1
CASSPTDGSTTSTDTQYF
TGCGCCAGCAGCCCCACCGATGGTAGCACAACTAGCACAGATACGCAGTATTTT
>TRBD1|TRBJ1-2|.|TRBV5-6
CASSLAGTGALSGGGYTF
TGTGCCAGCAGCTTGGCCGGGACAGGGGCCCTAAGTGGAGGTGGCTACACCTTC
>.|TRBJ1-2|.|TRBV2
CASSEQGTVGYTF
TGTGCCAGCAGTGAGCAGGGGACCGTTGGCTACACCTTC
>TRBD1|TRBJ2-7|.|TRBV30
CAWSPTGVQYEQYF
TGTGCCTGGAGTCCGACAGGGGTTCAGTACGAGCAGTACTTC
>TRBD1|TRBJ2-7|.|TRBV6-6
CASGTDYEQYF
TGTGCCTCCGGGACAGACTACGAGCAGTACTTC
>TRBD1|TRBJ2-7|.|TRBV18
CASSPDRSYEQYF
TGTGCCAGCTCACCGGACAGGTCCTACGAGCAGTACTTC
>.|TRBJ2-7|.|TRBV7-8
CASSREQGRYEQYF
TGTGCCAGCAGCCGAGAACAGGGGAGGTACGAGCAGTACTTC
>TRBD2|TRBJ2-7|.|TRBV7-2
CASSFNVGLAGGEQYF
TGTGCCAGCAGCTTTAATGTGGGACTAGCGGGAGGCGAGCAGTACTTC
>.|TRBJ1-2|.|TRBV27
CASSFNGFYGYTF
TGTGCCAGCAGTTTTAATGGCTTCTATGGCTACACCTTC
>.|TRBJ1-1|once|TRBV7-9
CASSYEQGVRAFF
TGTGCCAGCAGCTATGAACAGGGTGTTCGAGCTTTCTTT
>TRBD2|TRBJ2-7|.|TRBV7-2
CASTLIAGGEQYF
TGTGCCAGCACCCTAATAGCGGGAGGCGAGCAGTACTTC
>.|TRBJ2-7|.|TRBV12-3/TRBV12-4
CASRGAASDEQYF
TGTGCCAGCCGGGGAGCCGCTAGCGACGAGCAGTACTTC
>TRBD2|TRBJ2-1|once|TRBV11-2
CASSLTVAGAAYNEQFF
TGTGCCAGCAGCTTAACGGTAGCGGGGGCCGCCTACAATGAGCAGTTCTTC
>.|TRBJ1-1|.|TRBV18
CASSQLSRGATEAFF
TGTGCCAGCTCTCAACTTAGTCGGGGGGCCACTGAAGCTTTCTTT
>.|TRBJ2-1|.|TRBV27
CASSILGRVNNEQFF
TGTGCCAGCAGTATTCTAGGCCGTGTGAACAATGAGCAGTTCTTC
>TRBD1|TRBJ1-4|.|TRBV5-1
CASSLSTPGQGNEKLFF
TGCGCCAGCAGCTTGTCGACCCCGGGACAGGGGAATGAAAAACTGTTTTTT
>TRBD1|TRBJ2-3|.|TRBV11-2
CASSPGTASKGYF
TGTGCCAGCAGCCCGGGGACAGCCTCAAAGGGGTATTTT
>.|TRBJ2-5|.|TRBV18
CASSPYRAGLQETQYF
TGTGCCAGCTCACCCTATAGGGCTGGACTCCAAGAGACCCAGTACTTC
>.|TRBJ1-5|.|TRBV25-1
CASSGSTVEPQHF
TGTGCCAGCAGTGGGTCAACGGTGGAGCCCCAGCATTTT
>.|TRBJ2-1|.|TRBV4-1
CASSSGGRGTYNEQFF
TGCGCCAGCAGCTCAGGGGGACGCGGGACCTACAATGAGCAGTTCTTC
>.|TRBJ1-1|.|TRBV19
CASSITAYTEAFF
TGTGCCAGTAGTATTACAGCCTACACTGAAGCTTTCTTT
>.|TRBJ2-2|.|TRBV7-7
CASSLVGQGTGELFF
TGTGCTAGCAGCTTAGTAGGGCAGGGTACCGGGGAGCTGTTTTTT
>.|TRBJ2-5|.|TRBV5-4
CASSSPSGTQYF
TGTGCCAGCAGCTCTCCTTCGGGGACCCAGTACTTC
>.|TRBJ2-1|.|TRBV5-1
CASRTPQNYNEQFF
TGCGCCAGTAGGACTCCCCAAAACTACAATGAGCAGTTCTTC
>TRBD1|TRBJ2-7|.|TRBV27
CASSPWGTGRYEQYF
TGTGCCAGCAGCCCTTGGGGGACAGGAAGGTACGAGCAGTACTTC
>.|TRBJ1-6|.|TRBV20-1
CSASAGNNYNSPLHF
TGCAGTGCTAGTGCGGGGAACAACTATAATTCACCCCTCCACTTT
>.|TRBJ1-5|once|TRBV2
CASQDSHSNQPQHF
TGTGCCAGCCAGGACAGCCATAGCAATCAGCCCCAGCATTTT
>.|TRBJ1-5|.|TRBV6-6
CASSYLGGIGQPQHF
TGTGCCAGCAGTTACCTAGGGGGTATCGGGCAGCCCCAGCATTTT
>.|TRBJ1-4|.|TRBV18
CASSPPGGERFF
TGTGCCAGCTCACCTCCGGGGGGGGAGCGGTTTTTT
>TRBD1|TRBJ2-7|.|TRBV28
CASSVTGGSYEQYF
TGTGCCAGCAGTGTAACAGGGGGCTCCTACGAGCAGTACTTC
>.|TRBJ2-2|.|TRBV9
CASSDLTRGLTGELFF
TGTGCCAGCAGTGATCTGACTAGGGGCCTGACCGGGGAGCTGTTTTTT
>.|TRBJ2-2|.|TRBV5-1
CASRQGSDPNTGELFF
TGCGCCAGCAGACAGGGATCAGACCCGAACACCGGGGAGCTGTTTTTT
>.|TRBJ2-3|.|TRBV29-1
CSVLALSTDTQYF
TGCAGCGTTCTAGCGCTGAGCACAGATACGCAGTATTTT
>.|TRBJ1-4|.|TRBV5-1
CASSLDGQGYEKLFF
TGCGCCAGCAGCTTGGACGGTCAGGGGTATGAAAAACTGTTTTTT
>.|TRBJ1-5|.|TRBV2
CASRITGIQPQHF
TGTGCCAGCAGAATTACAGGGATTCAGCCCCAGCATTTT
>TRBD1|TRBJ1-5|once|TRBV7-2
CASSLTGVNQPQHF
TGTGCCAGCAGCTTGACAGGGGTTAATCAGCCCCAGCATTTT
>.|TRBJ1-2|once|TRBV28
CASRDRPANYGYTF
TGTGCCAGCAGAGACAGGCCGGCTAACTATGGCTACACCTTC
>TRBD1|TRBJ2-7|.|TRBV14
CASSQAQGTGTYEQYF
TGTGCCAGCAGCCAAGCTCAGGGGACAGGGACCTACGAGCAGTACTTC
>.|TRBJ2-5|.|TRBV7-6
CASSFAGSGETQYF
TGTGCCAGCAGCTTCGCGGGAAGTGGAGAGACCCAGTACTTC
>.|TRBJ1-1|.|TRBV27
CASSWGLSTLGQTEAFF
TGTGCCAGCAGTTGGGGTTTGTCCACACTCGGACAGACTGAAGCTTTCTTT
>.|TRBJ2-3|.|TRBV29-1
CSVDGATSTDTQYF
TGCAGCGTTGATGGGGCCACTAGCACAGATACGCAGTATTTT
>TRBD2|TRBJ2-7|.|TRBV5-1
CASSMGLAGGYEQYF
TGCGCCAGCAGCATGGGACTAGCGGGCGGATACGAGCAGTACTTC
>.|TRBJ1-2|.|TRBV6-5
CASRGTQVSGYTF
TGTGCCAGCAGGGGGACACAGGTCAGCGGCTACACCTTC
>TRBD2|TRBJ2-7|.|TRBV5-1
CASSLGRLAGGSEQYF
TGCGCCAGCAGCTTGGGACGACTAGCGGGAGGGTCCGAGCAGTACTTC
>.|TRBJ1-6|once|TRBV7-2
CASSLRTDYSLHF
TGTGCCAGCAGCCTTCGGACAGATTACTCCCTCCACTTT
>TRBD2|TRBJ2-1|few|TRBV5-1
CASNLAGGNEQFF
TGCGCCAGCAACCTAGCGGGAGGCAATGAGCAGTTCTTC
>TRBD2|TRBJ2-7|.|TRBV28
CASRSSGGEQYF
TGTGCCAGCAGATCTAGCGGGGGCGAGCAGTACTTC
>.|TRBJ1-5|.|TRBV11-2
CRGQPQHF
TGTAGGGGACAGCCCCAGCATTTT
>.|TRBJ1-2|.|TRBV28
CASSLGDRGQNYGYTF
TGTGCCAGCAGTTTGGGGGACCGCGGACAGAACTATGGCTACACCTTC
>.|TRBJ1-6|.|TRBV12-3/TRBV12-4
CASSLDRASPLHF
TGTGCCAGCAGTTTAGACAGGGCTTCACCCCTCCACTTT